Listed here is a single T cell receptor beta chain. Its antigen is undetermined. The data were taken from a study of shared clonotypes between healthy human individuals. Study outcomes and limitations: The four-donor shared clonotypes exceeded non-shared clonotypes in generation probability, with non-shared ones scoring lower. A generally larger estimated richness was seen in naive subsets than in memory subsets. Tissues were not sampled, only blood, and their repertoires likely differ. Rarefaction demonstrated incomplete sorted-subset sequencing despite large depth.

With V trimmed by 2 bases and J by 7 bases, 6 bases remained unmatched. This CDR3 is built from 17 residues. Germline values: CDR1 LGHNT, CDR2 FRNRAP. Naive CD8 cells lacked CD45RO and underwent positive selection for CCR7, leaving out terminally differentiated effector memory CD45RA+ cells. Measured with immunoSEQ multiplex PCR; TCRdb has only the in-frame clones, and not every one. The table includes 2 million to 2.5 million clones, about 95% detected once. This TCR was sampled from a man younger than 30 in good health. The chain is built from TRBV12-5 and TRBJ2-2; TRBD2 agrees at 14 bases. The sample comprised naive CD8+ T cells sorted from blood. In DNA form, the CDR3 reads TGTGCTAGTGGTTTGCAGACTAGCGGGAGGGTTAGCGGGGAGCTGTTTTTT. Its protein is CASGLQTSGRVSGELFF.